This note documents a single TCR beta chain sequence. What it binds is unknown. The sample is drawn from a study of regulatory T cells in long-lasting Graves disease. Through Arm-PCR of CDR3 regions and iRepertoire HTBI primers, TCR beta libraries were built. TCRdb called the multiplex PCR reads again in MiXCR, with one record for every CDR3 protein. The sample lists roughly 500,000 distinct CDR3 sequences, roughly 23% occurring once. Time point indicated: persistent/refractory GD, antithyroid drugs over 5 years with positive TRAb. Scientists built the TCR library using RNA that was extracted from PBMCs. Germline-derived CDR1 and CDR2 are SGHRS and YFSETQ. The CDR3 length is 15 residues. V was clipped by 0 bases and J by 0 bases, with 7 bases between them. Overall study results and limits: Whereas new patients shared 900 to 1,000 public clonotypes, persistent patients shared more, at 2,741.

This clonotype was obtained from a female donor with Graves disease. This chain links TRBV5-1 with TRBJ1-3, with D unclear. Source: peripheral blood mononuclear cells (PBMCs), taken when the disease was refractory, from a patient treated with antithyroid drugs. CDR3 sequence (DNA): TGCGCCAGCAGCTTGGTGGGTGACTCTGGAAACACCATATATTTT. Encoded protein: CASSLVGDSGNTIYF.